The text below deals with one T cell receptor (beta chain). The data stem from a study of cytomegalovirus exposure and HLA in healthy donors. The PCR contained 60 Vbeta and 13 Jbeta primers. TCRdb's table, derived via immunoSEQ multiplex PCR, lists solely in-frame clones and lacks some. The table lists roughly 290,000 clones, 80% of them singletons. This CDR3 is 14 amino acids long. Per germline, CDR1 SGHNT and CDR2 YYREEE (reference sequence). V was clipped by 5 bases and J by 0 bases; unmatched bases: 3. Material for sequencing was PBMCs. This chain uses TRBV5-4 with TRBJ1-1; 8 positions match TRBD1. This clonotype was sampled from a girl aged 2 to 10 in good health and CMV-seronegative. CDR3 nucleotides: TGTGCCAGCAGGGACAGGGTGATGAACACTGAAGCTTTCTTT. Translated, it gives CASRDRVMNTEAFF.